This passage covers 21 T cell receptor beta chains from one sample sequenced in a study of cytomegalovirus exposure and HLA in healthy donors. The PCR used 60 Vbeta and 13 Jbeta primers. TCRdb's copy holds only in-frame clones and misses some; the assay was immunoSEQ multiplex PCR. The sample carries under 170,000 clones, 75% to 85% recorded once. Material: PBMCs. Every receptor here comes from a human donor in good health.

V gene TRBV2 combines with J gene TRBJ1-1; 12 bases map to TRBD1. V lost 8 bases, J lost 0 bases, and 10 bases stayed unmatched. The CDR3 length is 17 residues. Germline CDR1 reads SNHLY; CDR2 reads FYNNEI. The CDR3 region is CASLGGQGATMNTEAFF. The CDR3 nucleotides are TGTGCCAGCCTTGGGGGACAGGGGGCGACCATGAACACTGAAGCTTTCTTT.

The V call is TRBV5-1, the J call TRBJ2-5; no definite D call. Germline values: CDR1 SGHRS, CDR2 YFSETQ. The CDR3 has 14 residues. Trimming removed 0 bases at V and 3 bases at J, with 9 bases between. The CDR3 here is CASSLGQAKETQYF. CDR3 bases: TGCGCCAGCAGCTTGGGGCAGGCCAAAGAGACCCAGTACTTC.

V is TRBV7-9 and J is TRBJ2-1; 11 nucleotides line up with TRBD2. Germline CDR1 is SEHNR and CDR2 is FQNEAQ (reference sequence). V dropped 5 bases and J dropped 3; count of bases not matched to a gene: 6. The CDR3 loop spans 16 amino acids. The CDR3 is CASSLSGGDHYNEQFF. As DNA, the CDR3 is TGTGCCAGCAGCCTTAGCGGGGGGGATCACTACAATGAGCAGTTCTTC.

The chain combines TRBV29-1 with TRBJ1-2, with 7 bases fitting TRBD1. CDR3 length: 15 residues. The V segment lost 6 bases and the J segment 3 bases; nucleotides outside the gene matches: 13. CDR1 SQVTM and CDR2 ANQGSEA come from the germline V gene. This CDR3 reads CSVDRAGQAYYGYTF. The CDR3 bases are TGCAGCGTCGATAGGGCAGGACAGGCGTACTATGGCTACACCTTC.

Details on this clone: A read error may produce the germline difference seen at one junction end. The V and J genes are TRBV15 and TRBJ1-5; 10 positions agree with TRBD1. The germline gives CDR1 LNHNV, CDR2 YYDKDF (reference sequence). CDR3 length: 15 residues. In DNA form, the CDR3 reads TGTGCCACCAGCAGTGGGACAGGGGTTTTTCAGTCCCAGCATTTT. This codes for CATSSGTGVFQSQHF.

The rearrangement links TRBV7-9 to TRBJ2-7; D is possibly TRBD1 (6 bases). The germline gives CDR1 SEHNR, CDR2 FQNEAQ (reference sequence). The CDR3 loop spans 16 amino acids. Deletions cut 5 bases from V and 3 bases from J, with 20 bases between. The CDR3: CASSRWTDSIVYEQYF. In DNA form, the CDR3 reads TGTGCCAGCAGCCGGTGGACAGATTCGATAGTCTACGAGCAGTACTTC.

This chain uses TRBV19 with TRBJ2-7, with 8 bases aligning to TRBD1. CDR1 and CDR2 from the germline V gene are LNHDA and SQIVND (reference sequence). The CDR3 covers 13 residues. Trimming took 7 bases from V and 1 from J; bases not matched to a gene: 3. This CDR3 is CASNTGGSYEQYF. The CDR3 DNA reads TGTGCCAGTAATACAGGGGGGTCCTACGAGCAGTACTTC.

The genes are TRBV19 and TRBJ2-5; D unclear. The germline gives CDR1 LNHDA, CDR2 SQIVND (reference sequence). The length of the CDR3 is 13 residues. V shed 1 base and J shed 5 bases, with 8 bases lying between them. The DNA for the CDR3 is TGTGCCAGTAGTATAGTGGGCCAGGAGACCCAGTACTTC. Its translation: CASSIVGQETQYF.

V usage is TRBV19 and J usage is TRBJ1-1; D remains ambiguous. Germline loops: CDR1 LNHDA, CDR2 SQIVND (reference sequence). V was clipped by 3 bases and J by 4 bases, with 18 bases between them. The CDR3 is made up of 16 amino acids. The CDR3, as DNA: TGTGCCAGTAGTATGGTGGCGCACTACATGGGCACTGAAGCTTTCTTT. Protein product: CASSMVAHYMGTEAFF. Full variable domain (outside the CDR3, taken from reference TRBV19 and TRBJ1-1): DGGITQSPKYLFRKEGQNVTLSCEQNLNHDAMYWYRQDPGQGLRLIYYSQIVNDFQKGDIAEGYSVSREKKESFPLTVTSAQKNPTAFYLCASSMVAHYMGTEAFFGQGTRLTVV.

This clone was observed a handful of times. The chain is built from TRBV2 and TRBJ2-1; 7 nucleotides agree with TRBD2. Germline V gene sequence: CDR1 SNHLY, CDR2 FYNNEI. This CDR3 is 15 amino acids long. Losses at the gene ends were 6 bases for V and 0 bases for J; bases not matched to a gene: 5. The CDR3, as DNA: TGTGCCAGCAGCCCGACTAGCAGCTCCTACAATGAGCAGTTCTTC. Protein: CASSPTSSSYNEQFF. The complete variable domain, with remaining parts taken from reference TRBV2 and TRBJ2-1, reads EPEVTQTPSHQVTQMGQEVILRCVPISNHLYFYWYRQILGQKVEFLVSFYNNEISEKSEIFDDQFSVERPDGSNFTLKIRSTKLEDSAMYFCASSPTSSSYNEQFFGPGTRLTVL.

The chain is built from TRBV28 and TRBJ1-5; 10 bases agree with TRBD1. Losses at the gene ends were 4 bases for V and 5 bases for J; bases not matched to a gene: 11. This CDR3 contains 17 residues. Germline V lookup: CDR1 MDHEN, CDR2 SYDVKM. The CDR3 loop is CASSYDRGLGDDQPQHF. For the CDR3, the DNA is TGTGCCAGCAGTTACGACAGGGGGCTGGGGGACGATCAGCCCCAGCATTTT.

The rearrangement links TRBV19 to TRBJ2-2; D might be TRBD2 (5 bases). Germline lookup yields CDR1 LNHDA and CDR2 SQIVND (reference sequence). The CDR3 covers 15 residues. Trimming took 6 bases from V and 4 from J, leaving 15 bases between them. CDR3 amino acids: CASRSPFAGTGELFF. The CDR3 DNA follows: TGTGCCAGTAGATCTCCATTCGCGGGCACCGGGGAGCTGTTTTTT.

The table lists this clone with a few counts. The CDR3 loop is CAISGGPYYGYTF. CDR3 nucleotides: TGTGCCATTTCAGGGGGGCCCTACTATGGCTACACCTTC. The chain employs TRBV10-3 and TRBJ1-2, with 7 bases identical to TRBD1. The CDR3 has 13 residues. V lost 9 bases to trimming and J lost 3 bases; unmatched junction nucleotides: 7. Per the germline V gene, CDR1 is ENHRY and CDR2 is SYGVKD.

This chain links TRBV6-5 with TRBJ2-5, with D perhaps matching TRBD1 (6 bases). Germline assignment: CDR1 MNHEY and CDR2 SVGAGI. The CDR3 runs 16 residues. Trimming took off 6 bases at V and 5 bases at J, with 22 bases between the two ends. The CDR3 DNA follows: TGTGCCAGCAGATACATGGGAGCGCTAAGGGGGGAGACCCAGTACTTC. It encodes CASRYMGALRGETQYF.

This CDR3 is CASSEVTGKYGYTF. The DNA of the CDR3 is TGTGCCAGCAGTGAAGTGACAGGGAAGTATGGCTACACCTTC. The J gene is TRBJ1-2, the V gene TRBV2; 7 bases are shared with TRBD1. This CDR3 spans 14 amino acids. The J segment lost 5 bases and the V segment lost 1 base, leaving 4 bases of the junction unmatched. CDR1 is SNHLY and CDR2 is FYNNEI in the germline V gene.

The CDR3 is CASSSPGQGADYGYTF. CDR3 DNA sequence: TGTGCCAGCAGCTCACCGGGACAGGGGGCGGACTATGGCTACACCTTC. The V gene is TRBV5-5, the J gene TRBJ1-2; 12 bases align to TRBD1. CDR3 length equals 16 residues. V shed 3 bases, J shed 3 bases, and the junction held 6 bases outside the gene matches. Germline V gene lookup returns CDR1 SGHKS and CDR2 YYEKEE (reference sequence).

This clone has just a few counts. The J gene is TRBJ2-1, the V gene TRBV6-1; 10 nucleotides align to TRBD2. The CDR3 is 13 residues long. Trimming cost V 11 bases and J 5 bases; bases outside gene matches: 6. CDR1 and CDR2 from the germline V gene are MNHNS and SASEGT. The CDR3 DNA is TGTGCCGGACGGACTAGCGGAGACAATGAGCAGTTCTTC. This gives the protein CAGRTSGDNEQFF.

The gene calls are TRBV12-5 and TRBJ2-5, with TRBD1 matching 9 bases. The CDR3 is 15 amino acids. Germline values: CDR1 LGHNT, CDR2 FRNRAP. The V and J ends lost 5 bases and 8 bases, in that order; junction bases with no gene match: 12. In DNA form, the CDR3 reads TGTGCTAGTGGTCTGTCGGACAGGGGCTTACTTACCCAGTACTTC. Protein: CASGLSDRGLLTQYF.

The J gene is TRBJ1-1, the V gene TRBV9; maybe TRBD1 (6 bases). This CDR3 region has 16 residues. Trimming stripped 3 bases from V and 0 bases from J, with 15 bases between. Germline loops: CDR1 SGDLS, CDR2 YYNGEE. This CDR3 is CASSDPTGRMNTEAFF. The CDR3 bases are TGTGCCAGCAGCGACCCGACAGGCCGAATGAACACTGAAGCTTTCTTT.

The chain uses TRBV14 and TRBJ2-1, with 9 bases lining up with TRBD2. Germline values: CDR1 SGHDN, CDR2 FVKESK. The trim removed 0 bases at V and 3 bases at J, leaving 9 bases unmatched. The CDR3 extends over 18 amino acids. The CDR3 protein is CASSQEVVAGDYYNEQFF. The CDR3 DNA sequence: TGTGCCAGCAGCCAAGAGGTGGTAGCGGGGGACTACTACAATGAGCAGTTCTTC.

The CDR3 spells CASSEYRRTSGFYEQYF. The CDR3, as DNA: TGTGCCAGCAGTGAGTACCGCCGGACTAGCGGCTTCTACGAGCAGTACTTC. The chain has TRBV27 and TRBJ2-7; 10 nucleotides line up with TRBD2. CDR1 and CDR2 (germline): MNHEY, SMNVEV (reference sequence). V trimming: 5 bases; J trimming: 3 bases; junction bases outside the gene matches: 13. CDR3 length: 17 amino acids.